The clone carrying this TCR beta chain showed up many times. There are 15 residues in the CDR3. CDR1 is DFQATT and CDR2 is SNEGSKA in the germline V gene (reference sequence). V shed 6 bases and J 4 bases; nucleotides not matched to a gene: 14. The sample originates from a study of neurological immune-mediated disorders. Synthesis of cDNA was accomplished via 5'RACE employing 10-nucleotide random UMIs. A single run covered 15-18 subjects with over 190 million TCR-beta sequences. Each CDR3 protein gets one entry after TCRdb re-called the 5' RACE reads with MiXCR. This sample carries over 15,000 distinct CDR3 sequences, around 10% of them seen once, and the ten largest clones take approximately 29%.

Sequencing was carried out using CD8+ T cells from blood. The sequence was collected from a woman in her forties or fifties in good health. The genes are TRBV20-1 and TRBJ1-2; 7 nucleotides align to TRBD1. The CDR3 DNA reads as TGCAGTGCAACGTTAGGGACAGCCGCCCTCTATGGCTACACCTTC. Protein product: CSATLGTAALYGYTF.